There are many counts of the clone carrying this TCR beta chain. Its antigen is still unknown. CDR1 is SGDLS and CDR2 is YYNGEE in the germline V gene. The ends were cut back, 0 bases at V and 11 bases at J, with 14 bases in the middle. The CDR3 covers 14 residues. These data belong to a study of T-cell memory formation after mild COVID-19. Study overall: Most TCR clusters belonged to a single donor.

General observations from the study: There was a balanced CD4/CD8 profile in clones contracting day 15 to 85, and later expanders leaned CD4+. Clones which contracted sat mainly in CM and EM if CD4+, and in EMRA if CD8+.

MiXCR was run by TCRdb on the 5' RACE reads, yielding one entry per CDR3 protein. Of around 310,000 distinct CDR3 sequences in the sample, roughly 15% were seen once. This TCR was recovered from a man between 18 and 29 years old who had mild COVID-19 (a few samples of this study predate the infection). Cell type and time point are not known. The sample taken for sequencing was PBMCs or a T cell subset sorted from them (not recorded which). V gene TRBV9 combines with J gene TRBJ2-2; weak D call: TRBD2 (6 bases). DNA for the CDR3: TGTGCCAGCAGCGTAGCATCTGGGCGGGGTGAGCTGTTTTTT. Its protein is CASSVASGRGELFF.